Listed below are T cell receptor beta chains from one sample, sequenced in a study of breast tumors, draining lymph nodes, adjacent tissues. Each CDR3 protein gets one entry after TCRdb re-called the multiplex PCR reads with MiXCR. The sample lists about 130,000 distinct CDR3 sequences, roughly 21% seen once, with 3.5% to 4.5% in the top ten. The sample was axillary lymph node tissue. These receptors were taken from a female donor with breast cancer. Some clones in this sample may be carry-over from other donors' samples. The CDR3 runs from the conserved cysteine through the conserved F or W. D genes are given only for firm matches. Size is stated for part of the rows, as once, few or many counts, or as a class when the clone is expanded.

J gene | D gene | V gene | clone size | CDR3 DNA | CDR3 protein
TRBJ1-4 | TRBD1 | TRBV19 | . | TGTGCCAGTAGCAAGTCCCGACAGGGCTCCTATGAAAAACTGTTTTTT | CASSKSRQGSYEKLFF
TRBJ1-2 | TRBD1 | TRBV27 | many | TGTGCCAGCAGGAGACAGGGGCCCAACTATGGCTACACCTTC | CASRRQGPNYGYTF
TRBJ2-2 | TRBD1 | TRBV3-1 | . | TGTGCCAGCAGCCGGTACAGGGGGCCAACGAACACCGGGGAGCTGGTTTTT | CASSRYRGPTNTGELVF
TRBJ1-1 | . | TRBV7-9 | once | TGTGCCAGCAGCTCCGTTGAACGTTTTGTCACTGAAGCTTTCTTT | CASSSVERFVTEAFF
TRBJ2-7 | . | TRBV20-1 | many | TGCAGTGCTCGGGACACCTACGAGCAGTACTTC | CSARDTYEQYF
TRBJ2-2 | . | TRBV7-2 | . | TGTGCCAGCAGCTTAGCGGGGGGGCGGATCGGGGAGCTGTCTTTT | CASSLAGGRIGELSF
TRBJ1-2 | . | TRBV29-1 | many | TGCAGCGTTGAACGTAATGGGGCCGCGGGCTACACCTTC | CSVERNGAAGYTF
TRBJ1-4 | . | TRBV11-2 | many | TGTGCCAGCAGCTTAGGACAAGGGGATAATGAAAAACTGTTTTTT | CASSLGQGDNEKLFF
TRBJ2-7 | . | TRBV7-2 | many | TGTGCCAGCAGCCCTGGACCCGCCTACGAGCAGTACTTC | CASSPGPAYEQYF
TRBJ2-1 | . | TRBV20-1 | many | TGCAGTGCACCAACAGGAGACAACTACAATGAGCAGTTCTTC | CSAPTGDNYNEQFF
TRBJ2-2 | . | TRBV20-1 | many | TGCAGTGCTAGACGAGCCGGGGAGCTGTTTTTT | CSARRAGELFF
TRBJ2-2 | TRBD2 | TRBV10-2 | . | TGCGCCAGCAGGCGAGCGGGAGGGTCGAGCGGGGAGCTGTTTTTT | CASRRAGGSSGELFF
TRBJ2-1 | . | TRBV11-3 | many | TGTGCCAGCAGCTTACGAGGGTACAATGAGCAGTTCTTC | CASSLRGYNEQFF
TRBJ2-7 | TRBD1 | TRBV28 | few | TGTGCCAGCAGTTTAAAGGTCTTTACAGGGGGCAGGTACGAGCAGTACTTC | CASSLKVFTGGRYEQYF
TRBJ1-3 | . | TRBV19 | many | TGTGCCAGTAATCCCCGACAGGACTCTGGAAACACCATATATTTT | CASNPRQDSGNTIYF
TRBJ1-3 | . | TRBV5-1 | many | TGCGCCAGCAGGGGGGACGGATACTCTGGAAACACCATATATTTT | CASRGDGYSGNTIYF
TRBJ1-4 | . | TRBV15 | many | TGTGCCACCGGGCAGGAAGGAGCTGAAAGGGGACTGTTTTTT | CATGQEGAERGLFF
TRBJ1-5 | . | TRBV27 | many | TGTGCCAGCGGAAAGTCGGAGAGGTGGGGCGCTGATCAGCCCCAGCATTTT | CASGKSERWGADQPQHF
TRBJ2-3 | . | TRBV3-1 | few | TGTGCCAGCAGCCAGACGCACCAGGGTCCAGATACGCAGTATTTT | CASSQTHQGPDTQYF
TRBJ2-3 | TRBD1 | TRBV12-3/TRBV12-4 | few | TGTGCCAGCAGGCTCGACAGGGAAGGCACAGATACGCAGTATTTT | CASRLDREGTDTQYF
TRBJ2-3 | TRBD1 | TRBV20-1 | many | TGCAGTGCTTCGGGACAGGGGGCGACAGATACGCAGTATTTT | CSASGQGATDTQYF
TRBJ2-2 | TRBD2 | TRBV7-3 | . | TGTGCCAGCAGCTTTTACGGGAGGCCCGGGGAGCTGCTTTTT | CASSFYGRPGELLF
TRBJ1-2 | . | TRBV9 | many | TGTGCCAGCAGCGTGGGGACCTATGGCTACACCTTC | CASSVGTYGYTF
TRBJ2-6 | TRBD2 | TRBV6-5 | many | TGTGCCAGCACCGTGGGAGGGGCTGGGGCCAACGTCCTGACTTTC | CASTVGGAGANVLTF
TRBJ2-3 | TRBD2 | TRBV12-3/TRBV12-4 | many | TGTGCCAGCTGTCTCCAAGCGGGAGGGTCAGATACGCAGTATTTT | CASCLQAGGSDTQYF
TRBJ2-3 | . | TRBV3-1 | . | TGTGCCAGCAGCCCGTGGCTCACAGATACGCAGTATTTT | CASSPWLTDTQYF
TRBJ2-1 | TRBD2 | TRBV19 | . | TGTGCCAGTAGAACGACTAGCGGCTCCTGCAATGAGCAGTTCTTC | CASRTTSGSCNEQFF
TRBJ1-1 | . | TRBV10-1 | once | TGCGCCAGCAGTGACGAGTTGTCGGACACTGAAGCTTTCTTT | CASSDELSDTEAFF
TRBJ2-7 | . | TRBV5-1 | many | TGCGCCAGCAGCCCACGTGGGGCCGAGCAGTACTTC | CASSPRGAEQYF
TRBJ1-5 | . | TRBV9 | few | TGTGCCAGCACCCAAGGGGGTGGCCAAAATCAGCCCCAGCATTTT | CASTQGGGQNQPQHF
TRBJ2-1 | TRBD2 | TRBV27 | many | TGTGCCAGCAGTGGGGAGCGGGAGGGCCTCAATGAGCAGTTCTTC | CASSGEREGLNEQFF
TRBJ2-1 | TRBD2 | TRBV20-1 | many | TGCAGTGCTAGAGTTCCTAGCGGGAGGATCAATGAGCAGTTCTTC | CSARVPSGRINEQFF
TRBJ1-2 | TRBD1 | TRBV19 | many | TGTGCCAGTAGCTCGGACAGGGGCGTTACGAACTATGGCTACACCTTC | CASSSDRGVTNYGYTF
TRBJ2-2 | TRBD2 | TRBV27 | . | TGTGCCAGCAGTTTATCACACGGAAGATTAGCGGGAGTTGGGGGGGAGCTGTTTTTT | CASSLSHGRLAGVGGELFF
TRBJ2-3 | . | TRBV5-4 | . | TGTGCCGGCAGCCCCGCGGAGGTTGGCGTTACGCAGTATTTT | CAGSPAEVGVTQYF
TRBJ2-7 | TRBD1 | TRBV5-6 | many | TGTGCCAGCAGACCGCGGACAGGGAGCTACGAGCAGTACTTC | CASRPRTGSYEQYF
TRBJ2-6 | . | TRBV12-3/TRBV12-4 | few | TGTGCCAGCGTTCAGGGCTCCTCTTGGGCCAACGTCCTGACTTTC | CASVQGSSWANVLTF
TRBJ2-7 | TRBD2 | TRBV11-2 | many | TGTGCCAGCAGCTTAGGTGCGGCGGGAGGGGCCCGGGTTGAGCAGTACTTC | CASSLGAAGGARVEQYF
TRBJ2-5 | TRBD2 | TRBV10-3 | many | TGTGCCATCAGTGACCATCGGGAGGGTAATCAGGGAGAGACCCAGTACTTC | CAISDHREGNQGETQYF
TRBJ2-1 | TRBD2 | TRBV15 | many | TGTGCCACCAGGCGATCTAGCGGGGTGAATGAGCAGTTCTTC | CATRRSSGVNEQFF
TRBJ2-2 | . | TRBV3-1 | . | TGTGCCAGCAGCCAAGGTCTTATAGGACTAAGCACCGGGGAGCTGTTTTTT | CASSQGLIGLSTGELFF
TRBJ2-1 | . | TRBV6-1 | many | TGTGCCAGCAGGGGGGAAGGGACTGGCAATGAGCAGTTCTTC | CASRGEGTGNEQFF